Below are 5 T cell receptor beta chains sequenced from a single sample in a study of T cells in women clearing cervical HPV infection. Sequencing used immunoSEQ multiplex PCR; TCRdb keeps in-frame clones, though not all of them. Its table lists tens of thousands of clones. The sequenced material came from blood buffy coat. These receptors were collected from a woman between 18 and 69 years old with a cervical HPV16 infection that either progressed to CIN3+ or cleared (not recorded which).

With respect to this clone: Read sequence stops 3 residues before the CDR3 end, and the germline J gene provides the missing end. The gene calls are TRBV9 and TRBJ2-5, with 9 bases identical to TRBD1. The length of the CDR3 is 15 residues. Per the germline V gene, CDR1 is SGDLS and CDR2 is YYNGEE. After removal of 3 bases from V and 2 bases from J, the junction contained 5 bases not matched to a gene. The CDR3 bases that were read are TGTGCCAGCAGCGAAAGGGACAGGGTGCAAGAGACC. This translates into CASSERDRVQET. The complete CDR3 sequence is CASSERDRVQETQYF.

For this clone: With the read ending 3 residues before the CDR3 end, the germline J gene is used to fill in that end. V and J are TRBV2 and TRBJ1-4, with 8 positions matching TRBD1. CDR1 SNHLY and CDR2 FYNNEI come from the germline V gene. This CDR3 comprises 16 residues. CDR3 bases read: TGTGCCAGCACGGACAGGGCTAACTCCTATAATTCACCA. Protein: CASTDRANSYNSP. The full CDR3 protein is CASTDRANSYNSPLFF.

Notes on this clone: The read ends 3 residues before the CDR3 terminus; that terminus is restored from the germline J gene. The chain combines TRBV30 with TRBJ2-7, with TRBD2 as a possible D gene (5 bases). Germline loops: CDR1 GTSNPN, CDR2 SVGIG (reference sequence). This CDR3 region has 12 residues. The V gene lost 7 bases and the J gene lost 4 bases, with 14 bases spanning the gap. CDR3 sequence reads: CASRTALYEQYF. The sequenced part of the CDR3 DNA is TGTGCCTCGAGGACTGCCCTTTACGAG.

Notes on this clone: The sequenced fragment ends 3 residues before the CDR3 boundary, so the rest is inferred from the germline J gene. This chain uses TRBV20-1 with TRBJ2-7; D is ambiguous. The V end lost 1 base, the J end lost 3 bases, and 10 bases lay between the germline ends. Per germline, CDR1 DFQATT and CDR2 SNEGSKA (reference sequence). This CDR3 is 13 amino acids long. The CDR3 sequence is CSARGRLGYEQYF. The sequenced CDR3 bases are TGCAGTGCTAGAGGCAGACTGGGCTACGAG.

As regards this clone: Read coverage stops 3 residues before the CDR3 terminus; the germline J gene supplies the remainder. The chain combines TRBV2 with TRBJ2-5; 9 positions agree with TRBD2. CDR1 SNHLY and CDR2 FYNNEI come from the germline V gene. The CDR3 has 14 amino acids. Trimming removed 5 bases from V and 6 bases from J; junction bases left unmatched: 7. The sequenced CDR3 bases are TGTGCCAGCAGTCTGGCGGGAGGGCCCCAGACC. Translating it yields CASSLAGGPQT. The whole CDR3 reads CASSLAGGPQTQYF.